One and the same sample provided the 7 T cell receptor beta chains below, sequenced in a study of blood T cell repertoires in COVID-19. Generated by immunoSEQ multiplex PCR, the TCRdb table keeps only in-frame clones and is missing some. This repertoire shows almost 55,000 clones, 80% to 85% found once; its top ten account for about 2.4%. What was sequenced was peripheral blood. The origin of the receptors is a man aged 50 to 60 with acute or convalescent COVID-19.

The genes are TRBV6-6 and TRBJ1-1; D is unclear. Trimming took 0 bases from V and 11 from J, leaving 16 bases between them. Germline V gene data show CDR1 as MNHNY and CDR2 as SVGAGI (reference sequence). The CDR3 has 14 residues. The CDR3: CASSYSIESSRAFF. The CDR3 DNA follows: TGTGCCAGCAGTTACTCGATAGAAAGCTCCAGGGCTTTCTTT.

This clone has a single count. The rearrangement joins TRBV9 to TRBJ2-5; tentative D call: TRBD1 (5 bases). V was shortened by 6 bases and J by 0 bases, with 12 bases between the two germline ends. Germline V lookup: CDR1 SGDLS, CDR2 YYNGEE. This CDR3 spans 14 amino acids. This CDR3 reads CASTKTAYQETQYF. The CDR3 DNA sequence: TGTGCCAGCACCAAGACAGCGTACCAAGAGACCCAGTACTTC.

This clone has only one observation. The V call is TRBV5-5, the J call TRBJ1-4; D may be TRBD1 (5 bases). Germline values: CDR1 SGHKS, CDR2 YYEKEE (reference sequence). The CDR3 consists of 13 residues. Trimming took off 0 bases at V and 8 bases at J, with 8 bases between the two ends. The CDR3 DNA is TGTGCCAGCAGCTTGGCGACAGCAGAAAAACTGTTTTTT. This translates into CASSLATAEKLFF.

The chain carries TRBV5-4 and TRBJ2-3; possibly TRBD2 for D (5 bases). The CDR3 totals 14 residues. Germline-derived CDR1 and CDR2 are SGHNT and YYREEE (reference sequence). Trimming shortened V by 2 bases and J by 4 bases, and 11 bases separated the two germline ends. The CDR3 DNA reads as TGTGCCAGCAGCTTAAACAGCGGCGCAGATACGCAGTATTTT. Translated, it gives CASSLNSGADTQYF.

CDR3 in amino acids: CASSPGGFGTDTQYF. Written as DNA, the CDR3 is TGTGCCAGCAGTCCAGGGGGCTTTGGGACAGATACGCAGTATTTT. The chain recombines TRBV28 with TRBJ2-3; 8 positions agree with TRBD1. Germline trimming cut 5 bases from V and 3 bases from J; bases unmatched to any gene: 7. The CDR3 extends over 15 amino acids. The germline CDR1 and CDR2 sequences are MDHEN and SYDVKM.

The rearrangement uses TRBV30 and TRBJ1-5; TRBD1 matches at 9 bases. V trimming: 4 bases; J trimming: 4 bases; junction bases outside the gene matches: 2. Germline assignment: CDR1 GTSNPN and CDR2 SVGIG (reference sequence). The CDR3 is made up of 13 amino acids. CDR3 sequence reads: CAWKGTGNQPQHF. The DNA of the CDR3 is TGTGCCTGGAAGGGGACAGGGAATCAGCCCCAGCATTTT.

The chain uses TRBV5-1 and TRBJ2-2; possibly TRBD2 for D (6 bases). CDR3 size: 15 residues. V lost 4 bases and J 1 base, leaving 11 bases between the germline ends. Per germline, CDR1 SGHRS and CDR2 YFSETQ. CDR3 protein: CASSRIGGNTGELFF. The CDR3 DNA follows: TGCGCCAGCAGCAGAATCGGGGGGAACACCGGGGAGCTGTTTTTT.